The 30 T cell receptor beta chains in this list originate from one sample, sequenced in a study of shared clonotypes between healthy human individuals. Sequencing was performed with immunoSEQ multiplex PCR; in TCRdb, only in-frame clones are kept and a portion is missing. The sample has 1,400,000 or so clones, 98% seen once. Sequenced material: naive CD4+ T cells sorted from blood. Noted subset: CD45RA+ positively selected. All receptors come from a man between 25 and 39 years old in good health.

The chain joins TRBV28 to TRBJ1-5, with 8 bases lining up with TRBD1. The V and J ends lost 3 bases and 7 bases, in that order; junction bases with no gene match: 8. The germline gives CDR1 MDHEN, CDR2 SYDVKM. The CDR3 is made up of 15 amino acids. Here the CDR3 DNA reads TGTGCCAGCAGTTTCTCCGGCAGGGGGCCCCAGCCCCAGCATTTT. This encodes CASSFSGRGPQPQHF.

This clone was found once. V gene TRBV15 combines with J gene TRBJ1-2; D gene uncertain. The CDR3 totals 14 residues. Trimming pared 2 bases from V and 4 bases from J, leaving 11 bases between. The germline V gene has CDR1 LNHNV and CDR2 YYDKDF (reference sequence). The chain's CDR3 is CATSRPASFYGYTF. CDR3 DNA sequence: TGTGCCACCAGCAGACCCGCTTCCTTCTATGGCTACACCTTC.

J is TRBJ2-7 and V is TRBV6-6, with 7 bases identical to TRBD2. The CDR3 has 15 residues. Germline trimming cut 0 bases from V and 3 bases from J; bases unmatched to any gene: 5. Germline CDR1 is MNHNY and CDR2 is SVGAGI (reference sequence). The CDR3 spells CASSYSMGGNYEQYF. The CDR3 DNA is TGTGCCAGCAGTTACTCCATGGGGGGGAACTACGAGCAGTACTTC.

The J gene is TRBJ2-5, the V gene TRBV27; tentative D call: TRBD1 (6 bases). The CDR3 is 14 residues long. Per germline, CDR1 MNHEY and CDR2 SMNVEV (reference sequence). V lost 2 bases and J lost 4, with 11 bases in between. CDR3 loop: CASSLRVRGETQYF. The CDR3 nucleotides read TGTGCCAGCAGTTTAAGGGTCAGGGGAGAGACCCAGTACTTC.

This clone has only one observation. This sequence joins TRBV11-2 and TRBJ2-3; no definite D call. The germline gives CDR1 SGHAT, CDR2 FQNNGV. Trimming shortened V by 5 bases and J by 10 bases, and 19 bases separated the two germline ends. This CDR3 comprises 14 residues. CDR3 amino acids: CASSPRPLALAQYF. The DNA for the CDR3 is TGTGCCAGCAGCCCCCGGCCCCTGGCGTTGGCGCAGTATTTT.

J is TRBJ1-2 and V is TRBV7-9; TRBD1 is a possible D gene (5 bases). The CDR3 extends over 15 amino acids. V lost 1 base and J 7 bases, leaving 16 bases between the germline ends. The germline V gene has CDR1 SEHNR and CDR2 FQNEAQ (reference sequence). The CDR3 protein is CASSLVRSGIGGYTF. CDR3 coding DNA: TGTGCCAGCAGCTTAGTCCGTTCAGGGATCGGTGGCTACACCTTC.

V gene TRBV6-6 combines with J gene TRBJ2-1; D might be TRBD2 (6 bases). The CDR3 has 16 residues. V was shortened by 5 bases and J by 3 bases, with 17 bases between the two germline ends. In germline, CDR1 is MNHNY, CDR2 SVGAGI (reference sequence). The chain's CDR3 is CASSPPGGRRYNEQFF. CDR3 DNA: TGTGCCAGCAGTCCCCCCGGGGGTAGGCGCTACAATGAGCAGTTCTTC.

The chain links TRBV20-1 to TRBJ2-3; D is undetermined. V was shortened by 6 bases and J by 5 bases, with 6 bases between the two germline ends. CDR1 is DFQATT and CDR2 is SNEGSKA in the germline V gene (reference sequence). This CDR3 comprises 10 residues. Here the CDR3 DNA reads TGCAGTGCAAGGAAAGATACGCAGTATTTT. Amino acids: CSARKDTQYF.

V usage is TRBV7-8 and J usage is TRBJ2-3; no clear D. V dropped 7 bases and J dropped 2 bases, with 10 bases sitting between them. This CDR3 comprises 13 residues. From germline, CDR1 is SGHVS and CDR2 FQNEAQ. CDR3: CASNLGDTDTQYF. In DNA form, the CDR3 reads TGTGCCAGCAACCTAGGTGACACAGATACGCAGTATTTT. Complete variable domain (other parts from reference TRBV7-8 and TRBJ2-3): GAGVSQSPRYKVAKRGQDVALRCDPISGHVSLFWYQQALGQGPEFLTYFQNEAQLDKSGLPSDRFFAERPEGSVSTLKIQRTQQEDSAVYLCASNLGDTDTQYFGPGTRLTVL.

The V gene is TRBV28, the J gene TRBJ2-7; D may be TRBD1 (5 bases). The V gene lost 5 bases and the J gene lost 3 bases, with 11 bases spanning the gap. This CDR3 spans 13 amino acids. From germline, CDR1 is MDHEN and CDR2 SYDVKM. The CDR3 nucleotides are TGTGCCAGCAGTCCCCGACAGAACTACGAGCAGTACTTC. Its protein product is CASSPRQNYEQYF.

The J gene is TRBJ1-1, the V gene TRBV10-3; D might be TRBD1 (6 bases). Trimming cost V 4 bases and J 11 bases, with 20 bases left between them. CDR1 is ENHRY and CDR2 is SYGVKD in the germline V gene. This CDR3 region has 14 residues. The DNA for the CDR3 is TGTGCCATCAGTGCTTCTGAGGGGGGGAGTAGGGCTTTCTTT. It specifies CAISASEGGSRAFF.

This chain joins TRBV7-6 and TRBJ2-3, with a tentative D call TRBD1 (6 bases). Germline lookup yields CDR1 SGHVS and CDR2 FNYEAQ. The V gene lost 4 bases and the J gene lost 2 bases, with 13 bases spanning the gap. CDR3 length: 15 residues. The CDR3 sequence is CASSYRAGNTDTQYF. The CDR3 nucleotides read TGTGCCAGCAGCTACAGGGCTGGGAACACAGATACGCAGTATTTT.

This sequence joins TRBV5-1 and TRBJ2-3, with a tentative D call TRBD1 (6 bases). The CDR3 is 16 amino acids. Trimming left V 1 base short and J 3 bases short, with 15 bases between. The germline V gene encodes CDR1 SGHRS and CDR2 YFSETQ. DNA for the CDR3: TGCGCCAGCAGCTTGTTTATCAGGACAGCTACAGATACGCAGTATTTT. Translated, it gives CASSLFIRTATDTQYF.

The J gene is TRBJ2-7, the V gene TRBV2, with a possible D match to TRBD2 (6 bases). In germline, CDR1 is SNHLY, CDR2 FYNNEI. Trimming left V 3 bases short and J 6 bases short, with 9 bases between. The CDR3 runs to 12 residues. The CDR3, as DNA: TGTGCCAGCAGTGAGGCCGGGGGCGAGCAGTACTTC. Its translation: CASSEAGGEQYF.

Notes on this clone: Other DNA sequences in this specimen translate into the identical CDR3. The CDR3 DNA reads as TGTGCCAGCTCGGGGCAAGGGGAAGAGACCCAGTACTTC. Translating gives CASSGQGEETQYF. The rearrangement joins TRBV18 to TRBJ2-5; weak D call: TRBD1 (5 bases). The V gene lost 6 bases and the J gene lost 3 bases, with 11 bases spanning the gap. CDR3 length: 13 residues. Germline V gene sequence: CDR1 KGHSH, CDR2 LQKENI.

The genes are TRBV5-1 and TRBJ2-7, with TRBD1 matching over 7 bases. The germline V gene encodes CDR1 SGHRS and CDR2 YFSETQ. The CDR3 spans 12 residues. V lost 4 bases, J lost 4 bases, and 2 bases stayed unmatched. The CDR3 loop reads CASSQQGYEQYF. CDR3 DNA sequence: TGCGCCAGCAGCCAACAGGGGTACGAGCAGTACTTC.

CDR3 amino acids: CASSTTGARRATFF. The CDR3 DNA sequence: TGTGCCAGCTCAACGACAGGGGCCAGACGGGCGACTTTCTTT. The rearrangement joins TRBV18 to TRBJ1-1, with 8 bases fitting TRBD1. Trimming at V came to 5 bases and at J to 12 bases, leaving 14 bases not matched to a gene. This CDR3 comprises 14 residues. Germline CDR1 and CDR2: KGHSH and LQKENI.

V gene TRBV9 combines with J gene TRBJ2-2, with D uncertain. Trimming pared 0 bases from V and 0 bases from J, leaving 12 bases between. Germline CDR1 reads SGDLS; CDR2 reads YYNGEE. This CDR3 contains 17 residues. CDR3 DNA: TGTGCCAGCAGCGTAGCCGGATACCCGGCGAACACCGGGGAGCTGTTTTTT. This encodes CASSVAGYPANTGELFF. The complete variable domain, with remaining parts taken from reference TRBV9 and TRBJ2-2, reads DSGVTQTPKHLITATGQRVTLRCSPRSGDLSVYWYQQSLDQGLQFLIQYYNGEERAKGNILERFSAQQFPDLHSELNLSSLELGDSALYFCASSVAGYPANTGELFFGEGSRLTVL.

This chain uses TRBV19 with TRBJ2-7; possibly TRBD1 for D (6 bases). V lost 10 bases to trimming and J lost 0 bases, with 19 bases between them. In germline, CDR1 is LNHDA, CDR2 SQIVND (reference sequence). CDR3 size: 15 residues. The CDR3 is CATRWGSGDSYEQYF. As DNA, the CDR3 is TGTGCCACCCGTTGGGGGTCAGGGGACTCCTACGAGCAGTACTTC. Based on the CDR3 plus reference TRBV19 and TRBJ2-7, the full variable domain is DGGITQSPKYLFRKEGQNVTLSCEQNLNHDAMYWYRQDPGQGLRLIYYSQIVNDFQKGDIAEGYSVSREKKESFPLTVTSAQKNPTAFYLCATRWGSGDSYEQYFGPGTRLTVT.

J is TRBJ2-1 and V is TRBV11-3, with 13 bases fitting TRBD2. The germline gives CDR1 SGHNT, CDR2 YENEEA. There are 16 residues in the CDR3. Trimming took 2 bases from V and 5 from J; bases not matched to a gene: 3. The CDR3 DNA reads TGTGCCAGCAGCTTAACAGGACTAGCGGGAGACAATGAGCAGTTCTTC. Its translation: CASSLTGLAGDNEQFF.

Details on this clone: The same CDR3 arises from other DNA sequences in this sample as well. The chain employs TRBV5-1 and TRBJ2-7; D unresolved. The CDR3 length is 14 residues. V lost 0 bases and J 0 bases, leaving 7 bases between the germline ends. Per the germline V gene, CDR1 is SGHRS and CDR2 is YFSETQ. This CDR3 is CASSLVDGSYEQYF. CDR3 DNA: TGCGCCAGCAGCTTGGTTGACGGCTCCTACGAGCAGTACTTC.

This chain links TRBV15 with TRBJ2-1; 9 bases fit TRBD2. V was pared by 1 base and J by 5 bases, with 3 bases of the junction left unmatched. This CDR3 comprises 15 residues. The V gene's germline CDR1 is LNHNV and CDR2 YYDKDF (reference sequence). CDR3 residues: CATSRGASGNNEQFF. CDR3 bases: TGTGCCACCAGCAGAGGGGCTAGCGGGAACAATGAGCAGTTCTTC.

V usage is TRBV6-5 and J usage is TRBJ1-3, with a possible D match to TRBD1 (6 bases). Trimming took 6 bases from V and 0 from J, leaving 12 bases between them. The CDR3 is made up of 15 amino acids. The germline V gene encodes CDR1 MNHEY and CDR2 SVGAGI. The CDR3 DNA follows: TGTGCCAGCAGCACGACAGGCATCTCTGGAAACACCATATATTTT. It codes for CASSTTGISGNTIYF.

This clone is a singleton in its sample. The V and J genes are TRBV20-1 and TRBJ2-5, with unresolved D. Per germline, CDR1 DFQATT and CDR2 SNEGSKA (reference sequence). There are 11 residues in the CDR3. Trimming cost V 0 bases and J 9 bases, with 8 bases left between them. Written as DNA, the CDR3 is TGCAGTGCTAGAGATCCTGTGTCCCAGTACTTC. As protein: CSARDPVSQYF.

This clone was recorded once. The chain carries TRBV9 and TRBJ2-3; 8 bases are a match to TRBD2. The CDR3 has 15 residues. The germline gives CDR1 SGDLS, CDR2 YYNGEE. V shed 4 bases, J shed 2 bases, and the junction held 6 bases outside the gene matches. The CDR3 loop is CASSLSGADTDTQYF. The CDR3 DNA sequence: TGTGCCAGCAGCCTTAGCGGGGCAGACACAGATACGCAGTATTTT.

Comments on this clone: Distinct nucleotide sequences in the sample also encode this CDR3. The CDR3, as DNA: TGTGCCAGCAGCTTAGCCGGGGGCAACGAGCAGTACTTC. This encodes CASSLAGGNEQYF. The chain joins TRBV7-2 to TRBJ2-7; D is possibly TRBD1 or TRBD2 (6 bases each). The germline V and J ends were trimmed by 0 bases and 5 bases, with 8 bases remaining between them. This CDR3 has 13 residues. Germline CDR1 and CDR2: SGHTA and FQGNSA. Drawing the rest from reference TRBV7-2 and TRBJ2-7, the complete variable domain is GAGVSQSPSNKVTEKGKDVELRCDPISGHTALYWYRQSLGQGLEFLIYFQGNSAPDKSGLPSDRFSAERTGGSVSTLTIQRTQQEDSAVYLCASSLAGGNEQYFGPGTRLTVT.

As regards this clone: The junction does not match germline at one end; this may be a read error. The chain employs TRBV6-1 and TRBJ1-3; D not certain. Per germline, CDR1 MNHNS and CDR2 SASEGT. The CDR3 extends over 16 amino acids. CDR3 coding DNA: TGTGCCAGCATTGAAATCATGACCTACTCTGGAAACACCATATATTTT. Protein product: CASIEIMTYSGNTIYF.

A single count supports this clone. V is TRBV27 and J is TRBJ2-7, with 9 bases lining up with TRBD2. This CDR3 has 14 amino acids. Germline V gene data show CDR1 as MNHEY and CDR2 as SMNVEV (reference sequence). V lost 2 bases and J lost 2; bases outside the gene matches: 1. Written as DNA, the CDR3 is TGTGCCAGCAGTTTAGCGGGAGGGCCCTACGAGCAGTACTTC. This gives the protein CASSLAGGPYEQYF.

The rearrangement joins TRBV15 to TRBJ2-2; the match to TRBD1 covers 9 bases. The CDR3 consists of 16 residues. Germline CDR1 and CDR2: LNHNV and YYDKDF (reference sequence). After removal of 3 bases from V and 7 bases from J, the junction contained 9 bases not matched to a gene. The CDR3 DNA reads TGTGCCACCAGCAGCACACAGGGGGCGGCGATCGGGGAGCTGTTTTTT. Amino acids: CATSSTQGAAIGELFF.

The chain uses TRBV28 and TRBJ1-3; D is undetermined. Deletions cut 2 bases from V and 1 base from J, with 6 bases between. The germline CDR1 and CDR2 sequences are MDHEN and SYDVKM. This CDR3 comprises 14 residues. As DNA, the CDR3 is TGTGCCAGCAGTTTAGTGCCTTCTGGAAACACCATATATTTT. It codes for CASSLVPSGNTIYF.